These 5 T cell receptor beta chains originate from one sample sequenced in a study of shared clonotypes between healthy human individuals. Here immunoSEQ multiplex PCR was the method, and the copy in TCRdb shows in-frame clones only, minus some. The repertoire consists of under 600,000 clones, with around three quarters occurring once and the leading ten covering approximately 12%. The sample taken for sequencing was PBMCs. The receptors here all came from a woman aged 40 to 50 in good health. Some clones in this sample may be carry-over from other donors' samples.

V usage is TRBV28 and J usage is TRBJ1-1, with no clear D. Germline V lookup: CDR1 MDHEN, CDR2 SYDVKM. CDR3 size: 14 residues. V shed 6 bases and J shed 2 bases, with 13 bases lying between them. This chain's CDR3 is CASSLYTDNTEAFF. The CDR3 DNA reads TGTGCCAGCAGCCTGTACACCGACAACACTGAAGCTTTCTTT. Full variable domain (missing parts from reference TRBV28 and TRBJ1-1): DVKVTQSSRYLVKRTGEKVFLECVQDMDHENMFWYRQDPGLGLRLIYFSYDVKMKEKGDIPEGYSVSREKKERFSLILESASTNQTSMYLCASSLYTDNTEAFFGQGTRLTVV.

J is TRBJ2-4 and V is TRBV4-2; the D gene is possibly TRBD2 (5 bases). The CDR3 is 14 residues long. Looked up from germline, CDR1 is LGHNA and CDR2 is YNFKEQ. V was clipped by 7 bases and J by 2 bases, with 12 bases between them. CDR3 sequence reads: CASNPGSTKNIQYF. The CDR3 coding sequence is TGTGCCAGCAACCCGGGGTCTACCAAAAACATTCAGTACTTC.

The J gene is TRBJ2-1, the V gene TRBV20-1; D uncertain. V shed 3 bases and J shed 5 bases, with 5 bases lying between them. Germline lookup yields CDR1 DFQATT and CDR2 SNEGSKA (reference sequence). The CDR3 length is 11 residues. CDR3 amino acids: CSASPNNEQFF. The CDR3 DNA follows: TGCAGTGCTAGTCCGAACAATGAGCAGTTCTTC.

V and J are TRBV10-3 and TRBJ2-1; a possible D gene is TRBD1 (6 bases). V was pared by 5 bases and J by 2 bases, with 10 bases between. The CDR3 runs 14 residues. Per the germline V gene, CDR1 is ENHRY and CDR2 is SYGVKD. CDR3 residues: CAISQTGTYNEQFF. The CDR3, as DNA: TGTGCCATCAGTCAAACAGGGACCTACAATGAGCAGTTCTTC.

This chain connects TRBV7-7 to TRBJ2-5, with a weak D call TRBD1 (6 bases). The V and J ends lost 2 bases and 2 bases respectively, with 12 bases between them. The CDR3 has 15 residues. Germline V lookup: CDR1 SSHAT, CDR2 FNYEAQ (reference sequence). The CDR3 sequence is CASSLRAGAQETQYF. CDR3 coding DNA: TGTGCCAGCAGCTTAAGGGCAGGGGCGCAAGAGACCCAGTACTTC. Full variable domain (remainder filled in from reference TRBV7-7 and TRBJ2-5): GAGVSQSPRYKVTKRGQDVTLRCDPISSHATLYWYQQALGQGPEFLTYFNYEAQPDKSGLPSDRFSAERPEGSISTLTIQRTEQRDSAMYRCASSLRAGAQETQYFGPGTRLLVL.